Below are 14 T cell receptor beta chains sequenced from a single sample in a study of blood T cell repertoires in COVID-19. Measured with immunoSEQ multiplex PCR; TCRdb has only the in-frame clones, and not every one. The sample carries over 200,000 clones, over 75% recorded once. The specimen sequenced was peripheral blood. The origin of the receptors is a woman aged 40 to 50 with acute or convalescent COVID-19.

This rearrangement joins TRBV18 to TRBJ1-5, with 9 bases fitting TRBD1. J lost 0 bases, V lost 4 bases, and 13 bases had no gene match. The CDR3 consists of 19 residues. Germline V gene sequence: CDR1 KGHSH, CDR2 LQKENI. In DNA form, the CDR3 reads TGTGCCAGCTCACGGTCCGGGACAGGGATCGGGGCTAGCAATCAGCCCCAGCATTTT. Its translation: CASSRSGTGIGASNQPQHF. Drawing the rest from reference TRBV18 and TRBJ1-5, the complete variable domain is NAGVMQNPRHLVRRRGQEARLRCSPMKGHSHVYWYRQLPEEGLKFMVYLQKENIIDESGMPKERFSAEFPKEGPSILRIQQVVRGDSAAYFCASSRSGTGIGASNQPQHFGDGTRLSIL.

The gene calls are TRBV2 and TRBJ2-7; D might be TRBD2 (5 bases). Germline CDR1 and CDR2: SNHLY and FYNNEI. The CDR3 sequence is 10 residues long. V was trimmed by 8 bases and J by 6 bases, leaving 8 bases between them. The CDR3 nucleotides read TGTGCCAGCTCCGGGGTCGAGCAGTACGTC. This sequence encodes CASSGVEQYV.

The DNA for the CDR3 is TGTGCCAGCAGCGGGACAGGGTACTACGAGCAGTACGTC. Translation gives CASSGTGYYEQYV. This chain uses TRBV2 with TRBJ2-7; 9 bases are a match to TRBD1. The CDR3 totals 13 residues. Germline V gene lookup returns CDR1 SNHLY and CDR2 FYNNEI. The trim removed 6 bases at V and 3 bases at J, leaving 3 bases unmatched.

The gene calls are TRBV7-2 and TRBJ2-5; 13 nucleotides align to TRBD2. V lost 1 base to trimming and J lost 2 bases; unmatched junction nucleotides: 7. Germline values: CDR1 SGHTA, CDR2 FQGNSA. This CDR3 has 18 amino acids. CDR3: CASSLDTSGGGLQETQYF. CDR3 nucleotides: TGTGCCAGCAGCTTAGACACTAGCGGGGGGGGCCTTCAAGAGACCCAGTACTTC.

The rearrangement uses TRBV27 and TRBJ2-5; 10 nucleotides agree with TRBD2. Looked up from germline, CDR1 is MNHEY and CDR2 is SMNVEV (reference sequence). CDR3 length: 16 amino acids. V trimming: 5 bases; J trimming: 0 bases; junction bases outside the gene matches: 6. CDR3 protein: CASSLTSGEYQETQYF. The CDR3 nucleotides read TGTGCCAGCAGTCTCACTAGCGGGGAGTACCAAGAGACCCAGTACTTC.

This sequence joins TRBV6-6 and TRBJ2-2, with 8 bases fitting TRBD2. Trimming took 6 bases from V and 5 from J; bases not matched to a gene: 5. The germline V gene encodes CDR1 MNHNY and CDR2 SVGAGI (reference sequence). CDR3 length: 14 amino acids. CDR3 DNA: TGTGCCAGCAGAGACGGGGGGGCGACCGGGGAGCTGTTTTTT. Translation: CASRDGGATGELFF.

The chain joins TRBV7-9 to TRBJ1-2; D is undetermined. CDR3 length equals 15 residues. The germline V gene encodes CDR1 SEHNR and CDR2 FQNEAQ (reference sequence). Deletions cut 5 bases from V and 4 bases from J, with 17 bases between. The CDR3 nucleotides read TGTGCCAGCAGCCCCCCGGTAGGAGATGGCTATGGCTACACCTTC. Its protein product is CASSPPVGDGYGYTF. The variable domain in full, completed from reference TRBV7-9 and TRBJ1-2, reads DTGVSQNPRHKITKRGQNVTFRCDPISEHNRLYWYRQTLGQGPEFLTYFQNEAQLEKSRLLSDRFSAERPKGSFSTLEIQRTEQGDSAMYLCASSPPVGDGYGYTFGSGTRLTVV.

The CDR3 reads CASSYQGAYTEAFF. The CDR3 nucleotides read TGTGCCAGCAGCTATCAGGGGGCGTACACTGAAGCTTTCTTT. V is TRBV3-1 (or the pseudogene TRBV3-2) and J is TRBJ1-1; 8 positions match TRBD1. Looked up from germline, CDR1 is LGHDT and CDR2 is YNNKEL (reference sequence). The CDR3 loop spans 14 amino acids. V was pared by 5 bases and J by 3 bases, with 5 bases of the junction left unmatched.

The V gene is TRBV30, the J gene TRBJ1-5; 9 bases fit TRBD1. This CDR3 is built from 15 residues. Trimming removed 1 base from V and 1 base from J; junction bases left unmatched: 2. The germline gives CDR1 GTSNPN, CDR2 SVGIG (reference sequence). The CDR3 here is CAWSGDRGSNQPQHF. In DNA form, the CDR3 reads TGTGCCTGGAGTGGAGACAGGGGGAGCAATCAGCCCCAGCATTTT.

The chain has TRBV7-2 and TRBJ2-1; TRBD2 matches at 11 bases. This CDR3 is 19 amino acids long. Germline V CDR1 and CDR2: SGHTA, FQGNSA. V lost 3 bases to trimming and J lost 0 bases; unmatched junction nucleotides: 10. The CDR3 sequence: CASSFGASGGHSSYNEQFF. DNA for the CDR3: TGTGCCAGCAGCTTCGGGGCTAGCGGGGGGCATAGCTCCTACAATGAGCAGTTCTTC.

The J gene is TRBJ1-5, the V gene TRBV6-5, with TRBD1 matching over 8 bases. Losses at the gene ends were 6 bases for V and 6 bases for J; bases not matched to a gene: 7. Germline lookup yields CDR1 MNHEY and CDR2 SVGAGI. The CDR3 contains 14 residues. The CDR3 DNA reads TGTGCCAGCAGGGGGCAGGGGGCGCTTCAGCCCCAGCATTTT. It translates to CASRGQGALQPQHF.

Only one count was recorded for this clone. J is TRBJ1-3 and V is TRBV2, with 11 positions matching TRBD1. Trimming took 5 bases from V and 4 from J; bases not matched to a gene: 10. The CDR3 totals 17 residues. The germline CDR1 and CDR2 sequences are SNHLY and FYNNEI. In DNA, the CDR3 is TGTGCCAGCAGTTTCGATGAGGACAGGGGGCTAGGAAACACCATATATTTT. Amino acids: CASSFDEDRGLGNTIYF. The full variable domain, with the rest looked up from reference TRBV2 and TRBJ1-3, is EPEVTQTPSHQVTQMGQEVILRCVPISNHLYFYWYRQILGQKVEFLVSFYNNEISEKSEIFDDQFSVERPDGSNFTLKIRSTKLEDSAMYFCASSFDEDRGLGNTIYFGEGSWLTVV.

The rearrangement joins TRBV3-1 (or the pseudogene TRBV3-2) to TRBJ2-5; TRBD2 might be the D (6 bases). The CDR3 consists of 17 residues. With 0 bases removed from V and 5 bases from J, the gap between germline ends came to 19 bases. Germline V gene sequence: CDR1 LGHDT, CDR2 YNNKEL (reference sequence). The CDR3 coding sequence is TGTGCCAGCAGCCAAGATCATGGAGGGGTCTTGTCGGAGACCCAGTACTTC. Translated: CASSQDHGGVLSETQYF.

This clone was observed a single time. The chain uses TRBV24-1 and TRBJ2-1; TRBD2 might be the D (6 bases). Germline V gives CDR1 KGHDR, CDR2 SFDVKD. The CDR3 contains 15 residues. V was trimmed by 5 bases and J by 0 bases, leaving 10 bases between them. The CDR3 sequence is CATSGGESSYNEQFF. The CDR3 nucleotides are TGTGCCACCAGTGGGGGGGAGTCCTCCTACAATGAGCAGTTCTTC.